One TCR beta chain is described in this entry. This specimen includes other DNA sequences encoding the same CDR3. This entry comes from a study of blood T cell repertoires in COVID-19. About the research overall: Acute-phase and convalescent COVID-19 samples originated in the United States, Italy and Spain.

This CDR3 region has 13 residues. V lost 6 bases and J 5 bases, leaving 13 bases between the germline ends. How the authors handled the data: Amplification of reference gene primers provided the estimated nucleated cell counts. Sequencing used immunoSEQ multiplex PCR; TCRdb keeps in-frame clones, though not all of them. That table furnishes V, J and clone size, whereas the DNA furnished D and trimming. The sample contains approximately 500,000 clones, 70% to 90% of which appear only once. The material sequenced was peripheral blood. This receptor was identified in a human donor in a cohort sampled during active COVID-19. V usage is TRBV12-3 or TRBV12-4 and J usage is TRBJ1-2; perhaps TRBD1 as D (5 bases). The chain's CDR3 is CASSPGQGYGYTF. The CDR3 DNA reads as TGTGCCAGCAGCCCAGGGCAGGGATATGGCTACACCTTC.